A selection of T cell receptor beta chains follows, all from one sample in a study of T cell repertoires in cytomegalovirus infection. MiXCR was run by TCRdb on the reads, yielding one entry per CDR3 protein. This sample yields around 440,000 distinct CDR3 sequences, of which 11% are seen a single time; 9.5% to 13% belongs to the top ten. The specimen was PBMCs. These receptors were collected from a human donor in good health (CMV status not recorded). Some clones in this sample may be carry-over from other donors' samples. Each CDR3 is given with its conserved first and last residue. A D gene is named only where the DNA matches it firmly. Clone sizes are given selectively: once, few, many, or a class where the clone is expanded.

J gene: TRBJ1-2
D gene: .
clone size: many
V gene: TRBV14
CDR3 DNA: TGTGCCAGCAGCCAAGATCGACGGGGTTTCTATGGCTACACCTTC
CDR3 protein: CASSQDRRGFYGYTF

J gene: TRBJ2-1
D gene: TRBD2
clone size: many
V gene: TRBV11-2
CDR3 DNA: TGTGCCAGCAGCTCTCTAGCGGGAGCGAGCTCCTACAATGAGCAGTTCTTC
CDR3 protein: CASSSLAGASSYNEQFF

J gene: TRBJ1-4
D gene: TRBD1
clone size: .
V gene: TRBV23-1
CDR3 DNA: TGCGCCAGCAGTCAGCCCCGACAGGGAATGAATGAAAAACTGTTTTTT
CDR3 protein: CASSQPRQGMNEKLFF

J gene: TRBJ2-6
D gene: .
clone size: few
V gene: TRBV7-9
CDR3 DNA: TGTGCCAGCAGCTTCTCTACTTCTGGGGCCAACGTCCTGACTTTC
CDR3 protein: CASSFSTSGANVLTF

J gene: TRBJ2-5
D gene: TRBD2
clone size: many
V gene: TRBV12-3/TRBV12-4
CDR3 DNA: TGTGCCAGCAGCCCCGGGACTAGCGGGACATCGGGGCTGGAGACCCAGTACTTC
CDR3 protein: CASSPGTSGTSGLETQYF

J gene: TRBJ2-7
D gene: .
clone size: .
V gene: TRBV18
CDR3 DNA: TGTGCCAGCTCCGACTTCGGTTTGGGCGAGCAGTACTTC
CDR3 protein: CASSDFGLGEQYF

J gene: TRBJ2-7
D gene: .
clone size: .
V gene: TRBV20-1
CDR3 DNA: TGCAGTGCTAGAGATGGTCGGGATATAGCGGCGACCTACGAGCAGTACTTC
CDR3 protein: CSARDGRDIAATYEQYF

J gene: TRBJ1-6
D gene: TRBD1
clone size: many
V gene: TRBV7-9
CDR3 DNA: TGTGCCAGCAGCTTAACATACACCCTGAGGACAGGTTCACCCCTCCACTTT
CDR3 protein: CASSLTYTLRTGSPLHF

J gene: TRBJ1-2
D gene: .
clone size: .
V gene: TRBV23-1
CDR3 DNA: TGCGCCAGCAATGGGGGATTTTATGGCTACACCTTC
CDR3 protein: CASNGGFYGYTF

J gene: TRBJ1-1
D gene: .
clone size: .
V gene: TRBV19
CDR3 DNA: TGTGCCAGTAGTACCTGGACCGCTACGCGGGGCCCGGAAGCTTTCTTT
CDR3 protein: CASSTWTATRGPEAFF

J gene: TRBJ2-2
D gene: .
clone size: many
V gene: TRBV7-7
CDR3 DNA: TGTGCTAGCAGCTTATCCGCGGCGACTTGGGACACCGGGGAGCTGTTTTTT
CDR3 protein: CASSLSAATWDTGELFF

J gene: TRBJ1-2
D gene: .
clone size: few
V gene: TRBV5-1
CDR3 DNA: TGCGCCAGCAGGGCCCCAGGGGAGCCGGGCTATGGCTACACCTTC
CDR3 protein: CASRAPGEPGYGYTF

J gene: TRBJ1-2
D gene: .
clone size: many
V gene: TRBV7-8
CDR3 DNA: TGTGCCAGCACCCCTCCCCCCAGGCGGGGATTTGGGCGCTACACCTTC
CDR3 protein: CASTPPPRRGFGRYTF

J gene: TRBJ2-3
D gene: .
clone size: few
V gene: TRBV30
CDR3 DNA: TGTGCCTGGAGTGAAGGCCTAGGAACAGATACGCAGTATTTT
CDR3 protein: CAWSEGLGTDTQYF

J gene: TRBJ2-7
D gene: .
clone size: many
V gene: TRBV7-9
CDR3 DNA: TGTGCCAGCAGCTTAGGTGGTGGGAGGACACGCTACGAGCAGTACTTC
CDR3 protein: CASSLGGGRTRYEQYF

J gene: TRBJ1-1
D gene: TRBD1
clone size: many
V gene: TRBV12-5
CDR3 DNA: TGTGCTAGTGCCCCACCTGGTCAGGGGGTGGAGGACACTGAAGCTTTCTTT
CDR3 protein: CASAPPGQGVEDTEAFF

J gene: TRBJ2-3
D gene: TRBD2
clone size: few
V gene: TRBV20-1
CDR3 DNA: TGCAGTGCTAGGGGGACTAGTATGACAGATACGCAGTATTTT
CDR3 protein: CSARGTSMTDTQYF

J gene: TRBJ2-1
D gene: .
clone size: many
V gene: TRBV7-6
CDR3 DNA: TGTGCCAGCAGCTTAGGAGGGATAGGGGGTGAGCAGTTCTTC
CDR3 protein: CASSLGGIGGEQFF

J gene: TRBJ1-1
D gene: TRBD1
clone size: few
V gene: TRBV20-1
CDR3 DNA: TGCAGTGCTGATCCCGGGACAGGGATCGTACCCGAAGCTTTCTTT
CDR3 protein: CSADPGTGIVPEAFF

J gene: TRBJ1-1
D gene: .
clone size: many
V gene: TRBV10-2
CDR3 DNA: TGCGCCAGCAGTGAGAAGTCCCCGAACACTGAAGCTTTCTTT
CDR3 protein: CASSEKSPNTEAFF

J gene: TRBJ2-1
D gene: TRBD2
clone size: many
V gene: TRBV6-4
CDR3 DNA: TGTGCCAGCAGTGAGGCTAGCGGGTCCCACAATGAGCAGTTCTTC
CDR3 protein: CASSEASGSHNEQFF

J gene: TRBJ1-2
D gene: TRBD1
clone size: many
V gene: TRBV12-3/TRBV12-4
CDR3 DNA: TGTGCCAGCAGCTCCTATAAGACAGGGAATGGCTACACCTTC
CDR3 protein: CASSSYKTGNGYTF

J gene: TRBJ2-5
D gene: TRBD2
clone size: .
V gene: TRBV20-1
CDR3 DNA: TGCAGTGCTCTCGGGTTAACGGGGGCTGCTAGCGGGAGTCACCAAGAGACCCAGTACTTC
CDR3 protein: CSALGLTGAASGSHQETQYF

J gene: TRBJ2-5
D gene: TRBD1
clone size: few
V gene: TRBV5-1
CDR3 DNA: TGCGCCAGCAGCGACCCGCAGGGGGTGGAGACCCAGTACTTC
CDR3 protein: CASSDPQGVETQYF

J gene: TRBJ1-2
D gene: .
clone size: .
V gene: TRBV20-1
CDR3 DNA: TGCAGTGCTAGGGTTCTAGGGACACTTTCTTATACCTTC
CDR3 protein: CSARVLGTLSYTF

J gene: TRBJ2-7
D gene: TRBD1
clone size: .
V gene: TRBV4-2
CDR3 DNA: TGTGCCAGCAGCCAAGTCGAAATTACCGGGACAGGGAGCTCCTACGAGCAGTACTTC
CDR3 protein: CASSQVEITGTGSSYEQYF

J gene: TRBJ1-1
D gene: .
clone size: few
V gene: TRBV19
CDR3 DNA: TGTGCCAGTAGTATTACCAGGGGTGGTGCTGAAGCTTTCTTT
CDR3 protein: CASSITRGGAEAFF

J gene: TRBJ2-1
D gene: .
clone size: many
V gene: TRBV7-2
CDR3 DNA: TGTGCCAGCAGCTTAGTAGACTTAAGGGGGGGCGGTGAGCAGTTCTTC
CDR3 protein: CASSLVDLRGGGEQFF

J gene: TRBJ2-5
D gene: .
clone size: few
V gene: TRBV23-1
CDR3 DNA: TGCGCCAGCAGTCAGTTGAAGCTGTTGGAGACCCAGTACTTC
CDR3 protein: CASSQLKLLETQYF

J gene: TRBJ1-6
D gene: .
clone size: few
V gene: TRBV12-3/TRBV12-4
CDR3 DNA: TGTGCCAGCAGTTTTCGAGATAATTCACCCCTCCACTTT
CDR3 protein: CASSFRDNSPLHF

J gene: TRBJ2-3
D gene: .
clone size: .
V gene: TRBV20-1
CDR3 DNA: TGCAGTGCTAGAGAGGAAAGTTATCCAGATACGCAGTATTTT
CDR3 protein: CSAREESYPDTQYF

J gene: TRBJ2-1
D gene: TRBD2
clone size: .
V gene: TRBV19
CDR3 DNA: TGTGCCAGTAGTATCTTAACTAGCGGGAGGGACAATGAGCAGTTCTTC
CDR3 protein: CASSILTSGRDNEQFF

J gene: TRBJ2-1
D gene: TRBD2
clone size: many
V gene: TRBV24-1
CDR3 DNA: TGTGCCACCAGTGATTCGATGACGGGAGGGCTCGATGAGCAGTTCTTC
CDR3 protein: CATSDSMTGGLDEQFF

J gene: TRBJ1-6
D gene: TRBD1
clone size: many
V gene: TRBV10-3
CDR3 DNA: TGTGCCATAGGGACAGCAGATAATTCACCCCTCCACTTT
CDR3 protein: CAIGTADNSPLHF

J gene: TRBJ2-1
D gene: TRBD1
clone size: .
V gene: TRBV20-1
CDR3 DNA: TGCAGTGCTAGAGATCCGAAGACAGGGCGCAATGAGCAGTTCTTC
CDR3 protein: CSARDPKTGRNEQFF

J gene: TRBJ1-5
D gene: .
clone size: .
V gene: TRBV7-9
CDR3 DNA: TGTGCCAGCAGCGCGGCCGCGGAGAGCAATCAGCCCCAGCATTTT
CDR3 protein: CASSAAAESNQPQHF

J gene: TRBJ1-1
D gene: .
clone size: many
V gene: TRBV7-2
CDR3 DNA: TGTGCCAGCAGCTTAAATCCCGGGGGGCTAAACACTGAAGCTTTCTTT
CDR3 protein: CASSLNPGGLNTEAFF

J gene: TRBJ1-2
D gene: .
clone size: once
V gene: TRBV19
CDR3 DNA: TGTGCCAGTACCACCGGGGCTTCCGGGGATGGCTACACCTTC
CDR3 protein: CASTTGASGDGYTF

J gene: TRBJ2-1
D gene: .
clone size: many
V gene: TRBV5-5
CDR3 DNA: TGTGCCAGCAGCTTGGGCCTACACACGGAGCAGTTCTTC
CDR3 protein: CASSLGLHTEQFF

J gene: TRBJ2-2
D gene: TRBD1
clone size: many
V gene: TRBV12-3/TRBV12-4
CDR3 DNA: TGTGCCAGTCATCAGGGCGGGGACAGGGGGCGCACCGGGGAGCTGTTTTTT
CDR3 protein: CASHQGGDRGRTGELFF

J gene: TRBJ1-3
D gene: .
clone size: .
V gene: TRBV3-1
CDR3 DNA: TGTGCCAGCAGCCAAGAGGGCGGAAACACCATATATTTT
CDR3 protein: CASSQEGGNTIYF

J gene: TRBJ2-1
D gene: TRBD2
clone size: once
V gene: TRBV20-1
CDR3 DNA: TGCAGTGCTCGCCTAGCGGGAGTGTTCTCCTACAATGAGCAGTTCTTC
CDR3 protein: CSARLAGVFSYNEQFF

J gene: TRBJ2-3
D gene: TRBD2
clone size: .
V gene: TRBV29-1
CDR3 DNA: TGCAGCGTTGAAGACGCGGGAGGGCCCCCGTATACGCAGTATTTT
CDR3 protein: CSVEDAGGPPYTQYF

J gene: TRBJ2-6
D gene: .
clone size: many
V gene: TRBV4-1
CDR3 DNA: TGCGCCAGCAGCCCCTCACCTACAGGGATCTCTGGGGCCAACGTCCTGACTTTC
CDR3 protein: CASSPSPTGISGANVLTF

J gene: TRBJ2-1
D gene: TRBD2
clone size: .
V gene: TRBV20-1
CDR3 DNA: TGCAGTGCTGAAGAGGCGGGACTAGGTCACAATGAGCAGTTCTTC
CDR3 protein: CSAEEAGLGHNEQFF

J gene: TRBJ1-4
D gene: .
clone size: .
V gene: TRBV24-1
CDR3 DNA: TGTGCCACCAGTGATTCCGCGAACTTGAATGAAAAACTGTTTTTT
CDR3 protein: CATSDSANLNEKLFF

J gene: TRBJ2-7
D gene: TRBD2
clone size: many
V gene: TRBV11-2
CDR3 DNA: TGTGCCAGCAGCCTAAGGGGACGGCGGGGGGACGAGCAGTACTTC
CDR3 protein: CASSLRGRRGDEQYF

J gene: TRBJ1-2
D gene: .
clone size: many
V gene: TRBV25-1
CDR3 DNA: TGTGCCAGCAGTGAACCGGAGGGCTCAGCTAACTATGGCTACACCTTC
CDR3 protein: CASSEPEGSANYGYTF

J gene: TRBJ1-2
D gene: .
clone size: few
V gene: TRBV19
CDR3 DNA: TGTGCCAGTAGTATGGCCAGGGCGGCTAACTATGGCTACACCTTC
CDR3 protein: CASSMARAANYGYTF

J gene: TRBJ2-7
D gene: .
clone size: .
V gene: TRBV5-1
CDR3 DNA: TGCGCCAGCTCCCCGGGAGAGCCCTACGAGCAGTACTTC
CDR3 protein: CASSPGEPYEQYF

J gene: TRBJ1-5
D gene: .
clone size: few
V gene: TRBV19
CDR3 DNA: TGTGCCAGTAGTATTACCGTGGGGCAGCCCCAGCATTTT
CDR3 protein: CASSITVGQPQHF

J gene: TRBJ1-3
D gene: TRBD1
clone size: .
V gene: TRBV7-9
CDR3 DNA: TGTGCCAGCAGCCCACCGGGACAGGGAACGGGAAACACCATATATTTT
CDR3 protein: CASSPPGQGTGNTIYF